Detailed here is one TCR beta chain. The source of the sample is a study of blood T cell repertoires in COVID-19. Per the original methods: From reference gene primer amplification, estimates of nucleated cell counts were derived. Data came from immunoSEQ multiplex PCR; TCRdb stores just in-frame clones and leaves some out. V, J and clone size are taken as reported in that table, and D and trimming were inferred from the DNA itself. The data show roughly 290,000 clones, 80% to 90% seen once. Germline V lookup: CDR1 MDHEN, CDR2 SYDVKM. The trim removed 10 bases at V and 4 bases at J, leaving 7 bases unmatched. The CDR3 has 13 residues.

This TCR derives from a woman between 45 and 60 years old who had recovered from COVID-19. Sequenced input: peripheral blood. The chain joins TRBV28 to TRBJ2-1; 7 nucleotides agree with TRBD2. For the CDR3, the DNA is TGTGCCACCATTCGGGGAGGGTACAATGAGCAGTTCTTC. Its translation: CATIRGGYNEQFF.